The clone carrying this TCR beta chain was counted at least ten times. Its cognate antigen is unknown. This specimen comes from a study of T cells in Graves' hyperthyroidism and ophthalmopathy. The CDR3 runs 14 residues. Germline V gives CDR1 MDHEN, CDR2 SYDVKM. Trimming cost V 3 bases and J 0 bases, with 3 bases left between them. Amplified regions were TCR beta CDR3 sequences from RNA transcripts. Initially, a first-round RT-PCR of the TCR CDR3 employed the HTBI primer set. TCRdb processed the multiplex PCR reads anew with MiXCR; each CDR3 protein has one entry. The table shows a few hundred thousand distinct CDR3 sequences, with 20% to 25% occurring only once. Study-wide points: Patients with ophthalmopathy were separated from those with stable hyperthyroidism by a 13 V-J model.

This chain connects TRBV28 to TRBJ2-6; D is uncertain. The sequenced sample consisted of blood. The source of this sequence is a man younger than 35 with Graves' hyperthyroidism. CDR3 sequence reads: CASSFSSGANVLTF. The CDR3 nucleotides read TGTGCCAGCAGTTTCAGCTCTGGGGCCAACGTCCTGACTTTC.